These T cell receptor beta chains were read from a single sample in a study of CD8+ T cells in alopecia areata. TCRdb keeps only in-frame clones here, not all; method: immunoSEQ multiplex PCR. This sample has 9,000 to 15,000 clones, with approximately 60% found just once. What was sequenced was skin. Source of these receptors: a human donor with alopecia areata. CDR3s include the opening cysteine and the closing phenylalanine or tryptophan. A D gene is named only where the DNA matches it firmly. Expanded clones are given a class, and other clones once, few, many or no size at all.

v_gene: TRBV7-4; j_gene: TRBJ2-4; abundance: .; d_gene: TRBD1; CDR3nt: TGTGCCAGCAGCTCCTCCGACAGGGGAGAAAACATTCAGTACTTC; CDR3aa: CASSSSDRGENIQYF
v_gene: TRBV30; j_gene: TRBJ1-1; abundance: .; d_gene: .; CDR3nt: TGTGCCTGGAGTACCTTTGCTCAGGGGAAGATGAACACTGAAGCTTTCTTT; CDR3aa: CAWSTFAQGKMNTEAFF
v_gene: TRBV7-2; j_gene: TRBJ1-1; abundance: .; d_gene: .; CDR3nt: TGTGCCAGCAGCTTAGGGTTGGGAAACACTGAAGCTTTCTTT; CDR3aa: CASSLGLGNTEAFF
v_gene: TRBV6-5; j_gene: TRBJ2-5; abundance: .; d_gene: .; CDR3nt: TGTGCCAGCAGTGACGTTCAGGGTGGAGAGACCCAGTACTTC; CDR3aa: CASSDVQGGETQYF
v_gene: TRBV29-1; j_gene: TRBJ2-2; abundance: once; d_gene: .; CDR3nt: TGCAGCGGCGGGACCCCAGGAATCAGGGAGCTGTTTTTT; CDR3aa: CSGGTPGIRELFF
v_gene: TRBV27; j_gene: TRBJ2-5; abundance: few; d_gene: .; CDR3nt: TGTGCCAGCAGTTTGGACCAAGAGACCCAGTACTTC; CDR3aa: CASSLDQETQYF
v_gene: TRBV11-2; j_gene: TRBJ2-5; abundance: .; d_gene: .; CDR3nt: TGTGCCAGCAGCCCCCCTGGCGGGGAGACCCAGTACTTC; CDR3aa: CASSPPGGETQYF
v_gene: TRBV7-2; j_gene: TRBJ2-2; abundance: once; d_gene: TRBD1; CDR3nt: TGTGCCAGCAGCTCCCGGGACAGGGGGCTTAGGGCCGGGGAGCTGTTTTTT; CDR3aa: CASSSRDRGLRAGELFF
v_gene: TRBV5-6; j_gene: TRBJ2-5; abundance: .; d_gene: .; CDR3nt: TGTGCCAGCAGCCCTTTCAGTGGAAAGACCCAGTACTTC; CDR3aa: CASSPFSGKTQYF
v_gene: TRBV2; j_gene: TRBJ2-1; abundance: .; d_gene: TRBD2; CDR3nt: TGTGCCAGCAGCGTCCCCGGGACTAGCGTCAATGAGCAGTTCTTC; CDR3aa: CASSVPGTSVNEQFF
v_gene: TRBV9; j_gene: TRBJ2-1; abundance: .; d_gene: TRBD1; CDR3nt: TGTGCCAGCAGCGTAGAAGACAGGGTTTACGATGAGCAGTTCTTC; CDR3aa: CASSVEDRVYDEQFF
v_gene: TRBV7-2; j_gene: TRBJ2-7; abundance: .; d_gene: .; CDR3nt: TGTGCCAGCAGCGCATCGAGCGGTTACGAGCAGTACTTC; CDR3aa: CASSASSGYEQYF
v_gene: TRBV6-6; j_gene: TRBJ1-1; abundance: .; d_gene: .; CDR3nt: TGTGCCAGCATACAAGATAGGGCAGTGAAAGCTTTCTTT; CDR3aa: CASIQDRAVKAFF
v_gene: TRBV30; j_gene: TRBJ2-2; abundance: .; d_gene: .; CDR3nt: TGTGCCTGGGTCAGGGGAACCGGGGAGCTGTTTTTT; CDR3aa: CAWVRGTGELFF
v_gene: TRBV19; j_gene: TRBJ1-5; abundance: few; d_gene: .; CDR3nt: TGTGCCAGTACCTGGGGAGGGGATCAGCCCCAGCATTTT; CDR3aa: CASTWGGDQPQHF
v_gene: TRBV10-3; j_gene: TRBJ1-1; abundance: .; d_gene: .; CDR3nt: TGTGCCATCAGTGACTGGGGTCGGATGAACACTGAAGCTTTCTTT; CDR3aa: CAISDWGRMNTEAFF
v_gene: TRBV27; j_gene: TRBJ2-7; abundance: few; d_gene: .; CDR3nt: TGTGCCAGCAGTTTAGGGCCGGAATTTTACGAGCAGTACTTC; CDR3aa: CASSLGPEFYEQYF
v_gene: TRBV4-2; j_gene: TRBJ2-1; abundance: .; d_gene: .; CDR3nt: TGTGCCAGCAGCCAAGTAAATGAAGGTGAGCAGTTCTTC; CDR3aa: CASSQVNEGEQFF
v_gene: TRBV27; j_gene: TRBJ1-6; abundance: medium-sized; d_gene: .; CDR3nt: TGTGCCAGCAGTGATCCCCTACAAGTTGCCCTCCACTTT; CDR3aa: CASSDPLQVALHF
v_gene: TRBV5-1; j_gene: TRBJ1-2; abundance: .; d_gene: .; CDR3nt: TGCGCCAGCAGCCTGGGAGTGGAAGGCTACACCTTC; CDR3aa: CASSLGVEGYTF
v_gene: TRBV7-2; j_gene: TRBJ2-7; abundance: .; d_gene: TRBD1; CDR3nt: TGTGCCAGCATCCCATCGACAGGGATGGGATACGAGCAGTACTTC; CDR3aa: CASIPSTGMGYEQYF
v_gene: TRBV10-2; j_gene: TRBJ1-2; abundance: .; d_gene: .; CDR3nt: TGCGCCAGCAGTTGGATGCAACAGGGAGGCTATGGCTACACCTTC; CDR3aa: CASSWMQQGGYGYTF
v_gene: TRBV4-3; j_gene: TRBJ2-7; abundance: .; d_gene: .; CDR3nt: TGCGCCAGCAGCCAAGATCGTAGGGGCTCCTACGAGCAGTACTTC; CDR3aa: CASSQDRRGSYEQYF
v_gene: TRBV5-1; j_gene: TRBJ2-1; abundance: .; d_gene: .; CDR3nt: TGCGCCAGCAGCTTGGAGGCATGGGTCTATGAGCAGTTCTTC; CDR3aa: CASSLEAWVYEQFF
v_gene: TRBV18; j_gene: TRBJ1-3; abundance: .; d_gene: .; CDR3nt: TGTGCCAGCTCACCGCCGGGGGGCCCCGGAAACACCATATATTTT; CDR3aa: CASSPPGGPGNTIYF
v_gene: TRBV4-3; j_gene: TRBJ2-2; abundance: few; d_gene: TRBD1; CDR3nt: TGCGCCAGCAGCCAAGATTTGACAGGGGGAACCGGGGAGCTGTTTTTT; CDR3aa: CASSQDLTGGTGELFF
v_gene: TRBV30; j_gene: TRBJ2-3; abundance: .; d_gene: TRBD2; CDR3nt: TGTGCCTGGAGTTTTGGGACTAGCGGGATCCCAGATACGCAGTATTTT; CDR3aa: CAWSFGTSGIPDTQYF
v_gene: TRBV28; j_gene: TRBJ2-3; abundance: .; d_gene: .; CDR3nt: TGTGCCAGCAGTTTACCCCCGGGGGCCACGCAGTATTTT; CDR3aa: CASSLPPGATQYF
v_gene: TRBV27; j_gene: TRBJ1-6; abundance: .; d_gene: .; CDR3nt: TGTGCCACCGGGACGAGGAATTCACCCCTCCACTTT; CDR3aa: CATGTRNSPLHF
v_gene: TRBV18; j_gene: TRBJ2-7; abundance: few; d_gene: .; CDR3nt: TGTGCCAGCTCACCAGGCGCGGTTACTACGGAGCAGTACTTC; CDR3aa: CASSPGAVTTEQYF
v_gene: TRBV7-9; j_gene: TRBJ1-3; abundance: .; d_gene: .; CDR3nt: TGTGCCAGCAGCCCAACTCACACTAAGCGGAGCTCTGGAAACACCATATATTTT; CDR3aa: CASSPTHTKRSSGNTIYF
v_gene: TRBV5-4; j_gene: TRBJ2-5; abundance: .; d_gene: .; CDR3nt: TGTGCCAGCAGCTTGCGAGGGGGGGCCGAGGAGACCCAGTACTTC; CDR3aa: CASSLRGGAEETQYF
v_gene: TRBV6-1; j_gene: TRBJ2-4; abundance: .; d_gene: .; CDR3nt: TGTGCCAGCAGTGAACGCCTAGCACTAAACATTCAGTACTTC; CDR3aa: CASSERLALNIQYF
v_gene: TRBV28; j_gene: TRBJ1-3; abundance: .; d_gene: TRBD1; CDR3nt: TGTGCCAGCAGTTTAAGACAGGGTGGCGGAAACACCATATATTTT; CDR3aa: CASSLRQGGGNTIYF
v_gene: TRBV10-3; j_gene: TRBJ2-3; abundance: .; d_gene: .; CDR3nt: TGTGCCATCAGTGAGCCGTGGCAGGGGGGTCGGTGGGACACAGATACGCAGTATTTT; CDR3aa: CAISEPWQGGRWDTDTQYF
v_gene: TRBV6-1; j_gene: TRBJ2-1; abundance: .; d_gene: TRBD1; CDR3nt: TGTGCCAGCCTTCAGGGGGCGTTGGGTTACAATGAGCAGTTCTTC; CDR3aa: CASLQGALGYNEQFF
v_gene: TRBV5-1; j_gene: TRBJ2-1; abundance: .; d_gene: .; CDR3nt: TGCGCCACCAGAGCTAGAGGCAATGAGCAGTTCTTC; CDR3aa: CATRARGNEQFF
v_gene: TRBV7-3; j_gene: TRBJ2-5; abundance: .; d_gene: .; CDR3nt: TGTGCCAGCAGCTTAGGCGGGCTGGGGTGGGAGACCCAGTACTTC; CDR3aa: CASSLGGLGWETQYF
v_gene: TRBV10-2; j_gene: TRBJ2-1; abundance: once; d_gene: TRBD2; CDR3nt: TGCGCCAGTGTTAGCGGGAGGGATGTGTTCTTC; CDR3aa: CASVSGRDVFF
v_gene: TRBV4-1; j_gene: TRBJ2-7; abundance: few; d_gene: .; CDR3nt: TGCGCCAGCAGCCAAGATCGTGATATAGTCAAGCAGTACTTC; CDR3aa: CASSQDRDIVKQYF
v_gene: TRBV7-2; j_gene: TRBJ1-2; abundance: few; d_gene: TRBD1; CDR3nt: TGTGCCAGCAGCTTAGACAGGGGCGGCTACACCTTC; CDR3aa: CASSLDRGGYTF
v_gene: TRBV5-8; j_gene: TRBJ1-1; abundance: few; d_gene: .; CDR3nt: TGTGCCAGCAGCCGACGTTGGGGGGGTACGAACACTGAAGCTTTCTTT; CDR3aa: CASSRRWGGTNTEAFF
v_gene: TRBV4-1; j_gene: TRBJ2-3; abundance: .; d_gene: .; CDR3nt: TGCGCCAGCAGCCAAGAATATACAGATACGCAGTATTTT; CDR3aa: CASSQEYTDTQYF
v_gene: TRBV7-2; j_gene: TRBJ1-2; abundance: .; d_gene: .; CDR3nt: TGTGCCAGCAGCACCGGGACTCGGGAAGGCTACACCTTC; CDR3aa: CASSTGTREGYTF
v_gene: TRBV5-4; j_gene: TRBJ1-2; abundance: .; d_gene: .; CDR3nt: TGTGCCAGCAGCTTTGAGAGGGGTTCCATCTATGGCTACACCTTC; CDR3aa: CASSFERGSIYGYTF
v_gene: TRBV28; j_gene: TRBJ1-1; abundance: .; d_gene: TRBD1; CDR3nt: TGTGCCAGCAGGGGACAGGCAGAGTACACTGAAGCTTTCTTT; CDR3aa: CASRGQAEYTEAFF
v_gene: TRBV7-3; j_gene: TRBJ1-6; abundance: .; d_gene: TRBD1; CDR3nt: TGTGCCAGCAGCTACGGACAGGAAAATTCACCCCTCCACTTT; CDR3aa: CASSYGQENSPLHF
v_gene: TRBV10-2; j_gene: TRBJ2-5; abundance: .; d_gene: TRBD1; CDR3nt: TGCGCCAGCAGCCATAGGGACAGACAAGAGACCCAGTACTTC; CDR3aa: CASSHRDRQETQYF